This T cell receptor beta chain was captured by sequencing in a study of blood T cell repertoires in COVID-19. V lost 3 bases and J 3 bases, leaving 15 bases between the germline ends. Per germline, CDR1 DFQATT and CDR2 SNEGSKA (reference sequence). The CDR3 consists of 15 residues. Profiling relied on immunoSEQ multiplex PCR, and the TCRdb table lists in-frame clones only, not all of them. The sample includes about 170,000 clones, under 90% of them seen just once. This rearrangement joins TRBV20-1 to TRBJ2-4, with a weak D call TRBD2 (6 bases). This sequence originates from a woman in her seventies with COVID-19, enrolled during active disease. Sequenced: peripheral blood. The CDR3 is CSASRSGVRKNIQYF. Here the CDR3 DNA reads TGCAGTGCTAGTCGGTCGGGAGTACGCAAAAACATTCAGTACTTC.